The rows below give T cell receptor beta chains drawn from one sample of a study of T cells in Graves' hyperthyroidism and ophthalmopathy. One entry per CDR3 protein, called by TCRdb with MiXCR from the multiplex PCR reads. The sample shows some 700,000 distinct CDR3 sequences, 15% to 20% of them seen only once. Sequencing was carried out using blood. The receptors shown here come from a man aged 50 to 59 with Graves' hyperthyroidism. The CDR3 runs from the conserved cysteine through the conserved F or W. D genes are given only for firm matches. Part of the rows lack a size; the others show once, few, many or a class for expanded clones.

j_gene	v_gene	d_gene	abundance	CDR3aa	CDR3nt
TRBJ1-1	TRBV28	-	-	CASSSKSMNTEAFF	TGTGCCAGCAGTTCAAAAAGCATGAACACTGAAGCTTTCTTT
TRBJ1-1	TRBV10-3	TRBD1	many	CAISGARTGGTEAFF	TGTGCCATCAGTGGGGCTAGGACAGGGGGCACTGAAGCTTTCTTT
TRBJ1-1	TRBV28	-	-	CASSFVGLGAFF	TGTGCCAGCAGTTTTGTAGGGTTGGGAGCTTTCTTT
TRBJ1-3	TRBV30	-	many	CAWSAGPTSGNTIYF	TGTGCCTGGAGTGCCGGCCCGACATCTGGAAACACCATATATTTT
TRBJ2-3	TRBV10-3	-	many	CAISESTGTDTQYF	TGTGCCATCAGTGAGTCGACAGGCACAGATACGCAGTATTTT
TRBJ2-3	TRBV30	TRBD1	many	CAWSLGQGRLDTQYF	TGTGCCTGGAGCTTGGGACAGGGAAGGCTGGATACGCAGTATTTT
TRBJ2-3	TRBV4-1	-	-	CASSLDGLGTDTQYF	TGCGCCAGCAGCCTGGACGGTCTGGGCACAGATACGCAGTATTTT
TRBJ1-2	TRBV20-1	TRBD1	-	CSARGGTGVRSYGYTF	TGCAGTGCTAGAGGAGGGACAGGGGTCAGAAGCTATGGCTACACCTTC
TRBJ2-3	TRBV4-1	-	-	CASSQALVRSDTQYF	TGCGCCAGCAGCCAAGCTCTAGTCCGCTCAGATACGCAGTATTTT
TRBJ1-2	TRBV27	-	-	CASSLDPHGAQAYGYTF	TGTGCCAGCAGTTTAGACCCCCACGGGGCTCAGGCCTATGGCTACACCTTC
TRBJ2-2	TRBV20-1	TRBD2	-	CSMVRGGITGELFF	TGCAGTATGGTACGGGGAGGGATCACCGGGGAGCTGTTTTTT
TRBJ2-7	TRBV28	-	many	CASSFGRKWPYEQYF	TGTGCCAGCAGTTTCGGACGGAAATGGCCCTACGAGCAGTACTTC
TRBJ2-5	TRBV5-1	TRBD2	many	CASSLWREGRPRPGETQYF	TGCGCCAGCAGCTTGTGGCGGGAGGGCCGACCACGCCCCGGGGAGACCCAGTACTTC
TRBJ2-3	TRBV10-3	-	-	CAISALADTQYF	TGTGCCATCAGCGCCTTGGCAGATACGCAGTATTTT
TRBJ2-7	TRBV20-1	TRBD2	few	CSASGSGLAGVFSSYEQYF	TGCAGTGCTAGCGGAAGTGGACTAGCGGGAGTCTTCAGCTCCTACGAGCAGTACTTC
TRBJ2-5	TRBV28	-	-	CASSIIFGEETQYF	TGTGCCAGCAGTATAATATTCGGGGAAGAGACCCAGTACTTC
TRBJ2-7	TRBV18	-	-	CASSHTGYGPHEQYF	TGTGCCAGCTCACACACGGGATACGGGCCCCACGAGCAGTACTTC
TRBJ2-7	TRBV28	TRBD2	many	CASSSGTSGNSYEQYF	TGTGCCAGCAGTTCCGGGACTAGCGGGAACTCCTACGAGCAGTACTTC
TRBJ1-1	TRBV2	-	many	CASSEGWGTEAFF	TGTGCCAGCAGTGAGGGCTGGGGCACTGAAGCTTTCTTT
TRBJ1-1	TRBV30	-	-	CARSAGGTNPTEAFF	TGTGCCCGCTCCGCCGGTGGGACCAACCCCACTGAAGCTTTCTTT
TRBJ1-1	TRBV7-2	-	many	CASSHYLGGNTEAFF	TGTGCCAGCAGCCATTACCTTGGGGGGAACACTGAAGCTTTCTTT
TRBJ2-7	TRBV13	TRBD2	few	CASSLGPSGIYEQYF	TGTGCCAGCAGCTTAGGCCCCAGCGGGATATACGAGCAGTACTTC
TRBJ2-1	TRBV5-6	TRBD2	few	CASSLGAAQPGGEQFF	TGTGCCAGCAGCTTGGGGGCAGCCCAACCGGGGGGTGAGCAGTTCTTC
TRBJ1-1	TRBV7-9	-	-	CASSFEQPNTEAFF	TGTGCCAGCAGCTTTGAACAGCCGAACACTGAAGCTTTCTTT
TRBJ1-6	TRBV19	-	many	CASTQGTYNSPLHF	TGTGCCAGTACCCAGGGCACCTATAATTCACCCCTCCACTTT